Below, one T cell receptor (beta chain) is given with its context. The antigen remains undetermined. Unique molecular identifiers were attached to individual cDNA molecules during library preparation. TCRdb reprocessed the RACE reads with MiXCR, giving one entry per CDR3 protein. This sample carries approximately 41,000 distinct CDR3 sequences, 3% to 4% of them seen once, and the ten largest clones take over 25%. This entry belongs to a study of human T cells and chemical hapten exposure. Study-wide background: Patches that contained 0.01% DPC were applied to the upper back and read at 6 days. Study-level results: Compared with pre-sensitization or healthy control sets, expanded TCRs clustered more.

Time point denoted: patch test 1, 2 weeks after DPC sensitization. This sample's treatment: therapeutic diphenylcyclopropenone sensitization with weekly scalp DPC. The total RNA was obtained from whole blood that was not fractionated. Sample donors consisted of patients with alopecia, aged 18 to 70 years, who were suitable for DPC. CDR3 size: 14 residues. Germline V gene lookup returns CDR1 SGHNT and CDR2 YYREEE (reference sequence). J gave up 4 bases and V 3 bases, and 4 bases lay outside the gene matches. This sequence originates from a man aged 45 to 65 with alopecia areata. Some clones in this sample may be carry-over from other donors' samples. V usage is TRBV5-4 and J usage is TRBJ2-3, with 8 bases that match TRBD2. The sample in question was whole blood, obtained in connection with sensitization to the hapten diphenylcyclopropenone (DPC). The DNA for the CDR3 is TGTGCCAGCAGCTCTCGACTAGCGTCAGATACGCAGTATTTT. As protein: CASSSRLASDTQYF. The full variable domain, in which reference TRBV5-4 and TRBJ2-3 provide the parts outside the CDR3, is ETGVTQSPTHLIKTRGQQVTLRCSSQSGHNTVSWYQQALGQGPQFIFQYYREEENGRGNFPPRFSGLQFPNYSSELNVNALELDDSALYLCASSSRLASDTQYFGPGTRLTVL.